The source of this T cell receptor (beta chain) is a study of radiation and T cells in renal cell carcinoma (dated by TCRdb to 2018 to 2021). Regarding the research as a whole: The samples were obtained from a clinical trial, where primary renal cell carcinomas were treated with 15 Gy stereotactic body radiation therapy and then removed by nephrectomy 4 weeks afterward. In total, some 50 samples, comprising some 25 tumors and 27 peripheral blood samples, were subjected to TCR beta sequencing. Across all 50 or so samples, 3,800,000 or so unique CDR3 nucleotide sequences encoding 2 million to 3 million unique CDR3 amino acid sequences were identified.

Overall study results and their limits: Because pretreatment tumor biopsies were not available, the study could not determine whether clonotypes were already present within the tumor at baseline. Because the trial had a single-armed design, the trial could not examine how radiation dose or scheduling affected the TCR repertoire. Dynamics of the blood repertoire were not tracked past 4 weeks after treatment. An increase in top tumor clonotypes in blood was observed from baseline to 2 weeks post-radiation, followed by contraction by 4 weeks, which was taken to suggest transient expansion of tumor-resident clones.

As regards this clone: The antigen it recognizes is unknown. No base qualities exist here, and no much larger clone lies one base off it.

TCR beta libraries were generated from genomic DNA with the immunoSEQ kit, following the manufacturer's recommendations. To prepare libraries, a first multiplex PCR with proprietary primers was run, followed by a second PCR that added unique barcodes, and a bead cleanup was done after each round. Each sample batch included a kit-provided positive control reaction and a negative control reaction. The final libraries were assessed on an Agilent 4200 TapeStation D1000 ScreenTape, pooled by volume, and quantified by qPCR. Sequencing ran on an Illumina NextSeq500 with a MidOutput 150-cycle cartridge, using 156 Read1 and 15 Index1 cycles with kit custom primers. The pooled library was loaded at approximately 0.99 pM, and roughly 18% PhiX control was spiked in. Turning to the authors' computational methods: The vendor-processed data were analyzed in R, and a clonotype was defined as all T cells that share the same CDR3 nucleotide sequence. In the clone abundance analyses, frequencies in each sample were normalized to that sample's 10,000 most abundant clones. Before analysis, public T cell clones were removed, and these numbered fewer than five per sample on average. An abundance difference of at least 32-fold between compartments was the criterion for calling clonotypes tumor-enriched or baseline blood-enriched. A beta-binomial differential abundance model was used to identify clonotypes that expanded or contracted between blood time points. Similarity between tumor and blood repertoires was quantified using the Baroni-Urbani and Buser coefficient, and groups were compared with two-tailed Wilcoxon tests in R. As stored in TCRdb, this immuneACCESS dataset retains in-frame rearrangements with V and J assigned. A fraction of the clones does not appear; measured against another copy, unresolved V genes explain less than half of the discrepancy, and the remainder lacks a known reason. The V and J calls and clone size come from that table; D and trimming were worked out from the DNA. The sample table contains 94,000 or so clones; only one count was recorded for roughly four fifths of them. Approximately 6.4% of the sample lies in the top ten.

V is clipped by 7 bases and J by 5 bases, and the sequence between their germline boundaries is 17 bases long. From cysteine to phenylalanine, the CDR3 is 15 amino acids long. Here the CDR3 DNA is all that survives: 45 bases in frame from base 1. As encoded in the germline V gene, CDR1 is MGHDK while CDR2 is SYGVNS. The intended sense of this specimen's time point label: baseline pretreatment blood. The sample's treatment or condition label, decoded: 15 Gy SBRT to primary tumor, nephrectomy 4 weeks later. Serial peripheral blood from radiation-treated patients was sampled at baseline, 2 weeks and 4 weeks after SBRT to track tumor-enriched clonotypes. Every patient had renal cell carcinoma of clear cell pathology. The QIAamp DNA Blood Mini Kit (Qiagen) was used to prepare genomic DNA for TCR sequencing. The analyses included only samples that passed all quality control checks.

The chain employs TRBV25-1 and TRBJ2-2, with the D gene not clear enough to name. The sample here was blood, taken from a patient whose treatment included radiotherapy and nephrectomy. This TCR came from a man aged 55 to 70 with renal cell carcinoma. The CDR3 reads as follows: CASIPNFMGTGELFF. The nucleotide sequence reads as follows: TGTGCCAGCATCCCCAACTTTATGGGGACCGGGGAGCTGTTTTTT.